This passage covers 25 T cell receptor beta chains from one sample sequenced in a study of cytotoxic CD8 clonotypes in ibrutinib-treated CLL. Assay used: immunoSEQ multiplex PCR; TCRdb lists only in-frame clones, some missing. The sample yields roughly 250,000 clones, around three quarters seen once. The sequencing here drew on PBMCs, taken after 24 months of ibrutinib treatment. The origin of the receptors is a human donor with chronic lymphocytic leukemia.

V gene TRBV6-4 combines with J gene TRBJ2-1, with unresolved D. V lost 0 bases and J lost 0, with 12 bases in between. The length of the CDR3 is 17 residues. Looked up from germline, CDR1 is MRHNA and CDR2 is SNTAGT. The DNA for the CDR3 is TGTGCCAGCAGTGACTCCAATAAGGTGAGCTCCTACAATGAGCAGTTCTTC. This translates into CASSDSNKVSSYNEQFF.

This chain joins TRBV28 and TRBJ2-2, with a possible D match to TRBD2 (5 bases). V shed 3 bases and J shed 0 bases, with 8 bases lying between them. This CDR3 spans 15 amino acids. CDR1 is MDHEN, CDR2 SYDVKM, per germline. CDR3 in amino acids: CASSFGGTNTGELFF. The CDR3 coding sequence is TGTGCCAGCAGTTTCGGAGGTACGAACACCGGGGAGCTGTTTTTT.

For the CDR3, the DNA is TGTGCCAGCTCACCTGCGGGATATTCCTACAATGAGCAGTTCTTC. Translated: CASSPAGYSYNEQFF. This chain joins TRBV18 and TRBJ2-1, with a possible D match to TRBD2 (6 bases). The length of the CDR3 is 15 residues. Trimming removed 3 bases from V and 1 base from J, with 10 bases in between. Germline values: CDR1 KGHSH, CDR2 LQKENI.

V is TRBV11-2 and J is TRBJ2-3; 10 bases are a match to TRBD2. V trimming: 1 base; J trimming: 1 base; junction bases outside the gene matches: 2. This CDR3 is 16 amino acids long. Germline-derived CDR1 and CDR2 are SGHAT and FQNNGV. The DNA for the CDR3 is TGTGCCAGCAGCTTAGGACTAGCGGGCGGCACAGATACGCAGTATTTT. Translated: CASSLGLAGGTDTQYF.

The gene calls are TRBV28 and TRBJ2-3, with D perhaps TRBD2 (6 bases). The CDR3 is made up of 14 amino acids. Per the germline V gene, CDR1 is MDHEN and CDR2 is SYDVKM. The V and J ends lost 5 bases and 6 bases respectively, with 15 bases between them. The CDR3 spells CASSTPGGSDTQYF. CDR3 nucleotide sequence: TGTGCCAGCAGTACTCCTGGGGGGTCTGATACGCAGTATTTT.

The chain employs TRBV11-2 and TRBJ2-7, with D unclear. CDR3 size: 13 residues. Germline assignment: CDR1 SGHAT and CDR2 FQNNGV. V gave up 5 bases and J gave up 6 bases, with 14 bases separating them. The CDR3 region is CASSPRWQREQYF. As DNA, the CDR3 is TGTGCCAGCAGCCCCCGGTGGCAACGCGAGCAGTACTTC.

Comment on this clone: The sample has other DNA sequences that encode this CDR3 too. The chain employs TRBV5-1 and TRBJ2-5; TRBD2 might be the D (6 bases). Germline values: CDR1 SGHRS, CDR2 YFSETQ. V was pared by 2 bases and J by 4 bases, with 9 bases between. The CDR3 loop spans 13 amino acids. CDR3 bases: TGCGCCAGCAGCTTTGAGGGAGGAGAGACCCAGTACTTC. This encodes CASSFEGGETQYF.

This clone was counted a single time. The chain uses TRBV28 and TRBJ1-5, with 8 nucleotides matching TRBD1. V trimming: 10 bases; J trimming: 1 base; junction bases outside the gene matches: 3. CDR1 MDHEN and CDR2 SYDVKM come from the germline V gene. This CDR3 comprises 13 residues. CDR3 residues: CANRQGSNQPQHF. In DNA, the CDR3 is TGTGCCAACCGACAGGGGAGCAATCAGCCCCAGCATTTT. The complete variable domain, with remaining parts taken from reference TRBV28 and TRBJ1-5, reads DVKVTQSSRYLVKRTGEKVFLECVQDMDHENMFWYRQDPGLGLRLIYFSYDVKMKEKGDIPEGYSVSREKKERFSLILESASTNQTSMYLCANRQGSNQPQHFGDGTRLSIL.

The V call is TRBV11-3, the J call TRBJ1-2; D call uncertain. This CDR3 is 14 amino acids long. V lost 4 bases and J lost 4, with 13 bases in between. Germline V gene data show CDR1 as SGHNT and CDR2 as YENEEA. CDR3 nucleotide sequence: TGTGCCAGCAGCTCCCGTTTGTGGGGCTATGGCTACACCTTC. Translated: CASSSRLWGYGYTF.

The sample holds a few counts of this clone. The rearrangement joins TRBV7-9 to TRBJ1-1, with a weak D call TRBD1 (5 bases). CDR1 is SEHNR, CDR2 FQNEAQ, per germline (reference sequence). The CDR3 totals 14 residues. V shed 7 bases and J shed 8 bases, with 20 bases lying between them. The chain's CDR3 is CASTLGTQGLEAFF. The DNA of the CDR3 is TGTGCCAGCACCCTTGGGACCCAAGGTTTGGAAGCTTTCTTT.

This chain connects TRBV29-1 to TRBJ2-1, with a weak D call TRBD2 (6 bases). The CDR3 length is 15 residues. The germline V gene encodes CDR1 SQVTM and CDR2 ANQGSEA. V lost 3 bases, J lost 4 bases, and 16 bases lay in between. The CDR3 DNA sequence: TGCAGCGTTGATGGGAGGCCTAGCGTTTACAATGAGCAGTTCTTC. It encodes CSVDGRPSVYNEQFF.

The rearrangement uses TRBV6-5 and TRBJ2-7, with D perhaps TRBD1 or TRBD2 (6 bases each). The germline CDR1 and CDR2 sequences are MNHEY and SVGAGI. The V end was cut by 5 bases, the J end by 2 bases, with 7 bases between. The CDR3 extends over 12 amino acids. For the CDR3, the DNA is TGTGCCAGCAGTAGGGGGGCCTACGAGCAGTACTTC. This codes for CASSRGAYEQYF.

This chain links TRBV9 with TRBJ2-3; 11 bases are a match to TRBD1. The CDR3 covers 17 residues. The V segment lost 0 bases and the J segment 6 bases; nucleotides outside the gene matches: 9. CDR1 is SGDLS and CDR2 is YYNGEE in the germline V gene. CDR3 sequence (DNA): TGTGCCAGCAGCGTAGAGGGAGGGACAGGGGGAGTGGATACGCAGTATTTT. This codes for CASSVEGGTGGVDTQYF.

This clone was seen only a few times. The J gene is TRBJ1-5, the V gene TRBV19, with D possibly being TRBD1 (5 bases). The germline V and J ends were trimmed by 6 bases and 7 bases, with 16 bases remaining between them. Germline V gene sequence: CDR1 LNHDA, CDR2 SQIVND (reference sequence). The CDR3 has 14 amino acids. CDR3 sequence (DNA): TGTGCCAGTAGAGACAGCCGGAGGGCACAGCCCCAGCATTTT. The encoded protein is CASRDSRRAQPQHF.

The chain has TRBV7-8 and TRBJ2-5; no definite D call. The CDR3 loop spans 15 amino acids. The V and J ends lost 2 bases and 3 bases respectively, with 13 bases between them. CDR1 SGHVS and CDR2 FQNEAQ come from the germline V gene. The CDR3 sequence: CASSLKAGPEETQYF. The CDR3 nucleotides read TGTGCCAGCAGCTTAAAGGCCGGGCCAGAAGAGACCCAGTACTTC.

The V gene is TRBV29-1, the J gene TRBJ1-4, with 7 bases fitting TRBD1. There are 15 residues in the CDR3. Looked up from germline, CDR1 is SQVTM and CDR2 is ANQGSEA. Trimming took 1 base from V and 5 from J; bases not matched to a gene: 7. CDR3 DNA sequence: TGCAGCGTTGAAGGAAGGGAACAGGGGAATGAAAAACTGTTTTTT. It specifies CSVEGREQGNEKLFF.

The rearrangement uses TRBV27 and TRBJ2-1; D unresolved. V lost 2 bases, J lost 10 bases, and 18 bases lay in between. Germline CDR1 reads MNHEY; CDR2 reads SMNVEV (reference sequence). CDR3 length: 15 residues. CDR3: CASSLMATAAREQFF. Here the CDR3 DNA reads TGTGCCAGCAGTTTAATGGCCACGGCGGCGCGGGAGCAGTTCTTC.

The chain recombines TRBV7-2 with TRBJ2-2, with TRBD1 identical over 9 bases. Trimming at V came to 1 base and at J to 6 bases, leaving 3 bases not matched to a gene. CDR3 length: 15 amino acids. Looked up from germline, CDR1 is SGHTA and CDR2 is FQGNSA. CDR3 in amino acids: CASSLGTGEAGELFF. In nucleotides, the CDR3 is TGTGCCAGCAGCTTAGGGACAGGGGAGGCCGGGGAGCTGTTTTTT. Based on the CDR3 plus reference TRBV7-2 and TRBJ2-2, the full variable domain is GAGVSQSPSNKVTEKGKDVELRCDPISGHTALYWYRQSLGQGLEFLIYFQGNSAPDKSGLPSDRFSAERTGGSVSTLTIQRTQQEDSAVYLCASSLGTGEAGELFFGEGSRLTVL.

This clone has a handful of counts. The rearrangement links TRBV6-5 to TRBJ2-2; D may match TRBD1 or TRBD2 (6 bases each). The CDR3 covers 15 residues. Trimming cost V 8 bases and J 1 base, with 14 bases left between them. Germline V gives CDR1 MNHEY, CDR2 SVGAGI. CDR3 sequence reads: CASSIGGLNTGELFF. The DNA for the CDR3 is TGTGCCAGCTCGATAGGGGGACTGAACACCGGGGAGCTGTTTTTT.

The rearrangement uses TRBV6-5 and TRBJ1-1; D uncertain. V lost 2 bases to trimming and J lost 3 bases, with 13 bases between them. This CDR3 has 15 residues. Germline CDR1 reads MNHEY; CDR2 reads SVGAGI. The CDR3 region is CASSYPGVRDTEAFF. In nucleotides, the CDR3 is TGTGCCAGCAGTTACCCGGGAGTAAGGGACACTGAAGCTTTCTTT.

This clone was seen a handful of times. One junction end disagrees with the germline gene, perhaps due to a read error. The chain has TRBV7-7 and TRBJ2-7, with D tentatively TRBD2 (6 bases). CDR1 is SSHAT and CDR2 is FNYEAQ in the germline V gene (reference sequence). The CDR3 contains 15 residues. The CDR3 DNA reads TGTGCTAGCAGCTTAGGTGCGGGATTCTCCTACGAGCAGTACTTC. Its protein product is CASSLGAGFSYEQYF.

Only a few counts were recorded for this clone. This same CDR3 is encoded by further DNA sequences in the sample. This sequence joins TRBV18 and TRBJ1-5; 9 positions match TRBD1. The CDR3 extends over 15 amino acids. Losses at the gene ends were 3 bases for V and 6 bases for J; bases not matched to a gene: 6. The V gene's germline CDR1 is KGHSH and CDR2 LQKENI. The CDR3 loop reads CASSPGTGLGQPQHF. Written as DNA, the CDR3 is TGTGCCAGCTCACCCGGGACAGGGTTGGGTCAGCCCCAGCATTTT.

This chain joins TRBV2 and TRBJ1-2; 11 bases match TRBD1. Germline trimming cut 1 base from V and 6 bases from J; bases unmatched to any gene: 7. The CDR3 sequence is 16 residues long. From germline, CDR1 is SNHLY and CDR2 FYNNEI. The CDR3 here is CASSEDPDRGRNGYTF. The DNA for the CDR3 is TGTGCCAGCAGTGAAGACCCGGACAGGGGGCGGAATGGCTACACCTTC.

The J gene is TRBJ2-1, the V gene TRBV15; D is unclear. The CDR3 is made up of 17 amino acids. Germline CDR1 and CDR2: LNHNV and YYDKDF (reference sequence). V was pared by 3 bases and J by 4 bases, with 19 bases between. The CDR3 DNA reads as TGTGCCACCAGCAGGTCTCCCGGCGCTCGCAGATACAATGAGCAGTTCTTC. Protein: CATSRSPGARRYNEQFF.

Points on this clone: Additional DNA sequences in this sample encode the identical CDR3. V is TRBV5-8 and J is TRBJ2-7, with D hard to call. There are 11 residues in the CDR3. With 0 bases removed from V and 7 bases from J, the gap between germline ends came to 5 bases. Germline assignment: CDR1 SGHTS and CDR2 YDEGEE. Here the CDR3 reads CASSLVREQYF. In nucleotides, the CDR3 is TGTGCCAGCAGCTTGGTGAGGGAGCAGTACTTC.